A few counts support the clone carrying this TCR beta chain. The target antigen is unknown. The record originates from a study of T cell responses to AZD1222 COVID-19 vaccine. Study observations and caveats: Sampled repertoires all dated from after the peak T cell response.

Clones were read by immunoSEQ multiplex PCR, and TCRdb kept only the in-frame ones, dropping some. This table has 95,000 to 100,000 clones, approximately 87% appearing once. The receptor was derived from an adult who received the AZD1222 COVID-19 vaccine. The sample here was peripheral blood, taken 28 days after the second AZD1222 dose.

CDR3 sequence reads: CASSLGTEVYNSPLHF. The CDR3 region has the DNA TGCGCCAGCAGCTTGGGGACAGAAGTTTATAATTCACCCCTCCACTTT. This chain links TRBV5-1 with TRBJ1-6, with D possibly TRBD1 on 6 matching bases. Germline CDR1 is SGHRS and CDR2 is YFSETQ. Trimming took off 0 bases at V and 4 bases at J, with 11 bases between the two ends. The CDR3 runs 16 residues.